What follows are 9 T cell receptor beta chains derived from one specimen sequenced in a study of T cells in Graves' hyperthyroidism and ophthalmopathy. RNA transcripts provided the source from which TCR beta CDR3 regions were amplified. The TCR CDR3 was amplified in a first-round RT-PCR using the HTBI primer set. TCRdb reprocessed the multiplex PCR reads via MiXCR and lists one record per CDR3 protein. The sample includes hundreds of thousands of distinct CDR3 sequences, approximately 18% of them seen just once. The sample taken for sequencing was blood. These TCRs come from a man aged 45-65 years with Graves' ophthalmopathy.

This clonotype was observed many times. The V gene is TRBV30, the J gene TRBJ1-3; 7 bases agree with TRBD1. Germline assignment: CDR1 GTSNPN and CDR2 SVGIG (reference sequence). V lost 5 bases, J lost 2 bases, and 6 bases stayed unmatched. The CDR3 spans 14 residues. As DNA, the CDR3 is TGTGCCTGGGGACAGGAAGAAACTGGAAACACCATATATTTT. Translated, it gives CAWGQEETGNTIYF. The complete variable domain, with remaining parts taken from reference TRBV30 and TRBJ1-3, reads SQTIHQWPATLVQPVGSPLSLECTVEGTSNPNLYWYRQAAGRGLQLLFYSVGIGQISSEVPQNLSASRPQDRQFILSSKKLLLSDSGFYLCAWGQEETGNTIYFGEGSWLTVV.

This clonotype was seen only a few times. The chain combines TRBV7-3 with TRBJ2-1; D perhaps matches TRBD1 (5 bases). Germline values: CDR1 SGHTA, CDR2 FQGTGA. V was pared by 5 bases and J by 4 bases, with 15 bases between. The CDR3 is 15 amino acids. CDR3 DNA sequence: TGTGCCAGCAGCCAAGACAGAGATCCTTACAATGAGCAGTTCTTC. Translation gives CASSQDRDPYNEQFF.

This clonotype has ten or more counts. This chain links TRBV5-1 with TRBJ2-7, with 11 positions matching TRBD1. Per germline, CDR1 SGHRS and CDR2 YFSETQ. V shed 3 bases, J shed 0 bases, and the junction held 2 bases outside the gene matches. The CDR3 is 15 amino acids. CDR3 residues: CASSSGTGGSYEQYF. In nucleotides, the CDR3 is TGCGCCAGCAGCTCAGGGACAGGGGGCTCCTACGAGCAGTACTTC.

This clonotype was recorded at least ten times. Compared with germline, one end of the junction differs, possibly owing to a read error. The chain carries TRBV7-2 and TRBJ1-1; no definite D call. CDR1 SGHTA and CDR2 FQGNSA come from the germline V gene. The CDR3 extends over 14 amino acids. The CDR3 loop reads CASSLGGLNTEAFF. For the CDR3, the DNA is TGCGCCAGCAGCTTAGGCGGACTCAACACTGAAGCTTTCTTT.

This clonotype was found many times. The rearrangement links TRBV15 to TRBJ2-3; D ambiguous. CDR1 and CDR2 from the germline V gene are LNHNV and YYDKDF (reference sequence). CDR3 length equals 15 residues. Trimming took off 0 bases at V and 3 bases at J, with 10 bases between the two ends. The chain's CDR3 is CATSRDFAETDTQYF. The DNA of the CDR3 is TGTGCCACCAGCAGAGATTTTGCGGAGACAGATACGCAGTATTTT.

Only a few counts were recorded for this clonotype. The rearrangement links TRBV7-3 to TRBJ2-2; tentative D call: TRBD2 (6 bases). CDR3 length: 14 residues. Germline values: CDR1 SGHTA, CDR2 FQGTGA. V dropped 0 bases and J dropped 5 bases, with 7 bases sitting between them. CDR3 sequence reads: CASSLTGRTGELFF. The CDR3 DNA follows: TGTGCCAGCAGCTTAACGGGGAGGACCGGGGAGCTGTTTTTT.

A few counts support this clonotype. The V and J genes are TRBV5-1 and TRBJ1-4; D possibly corresponds to TRBD1 (6 bases). The V and J ends lost 6 bases and 7 bases respectively, with 19 bases between them. There are 15 residues in the CDR3. CDR1 is SGHRS and CDR2 is YFSETQ in the germline V gene. The CDR3 protein is CASTTGGGGGEKLFF. Written as DNA, the CDR3 is TGCGCCAGCACTACCGGCGGGGGCGGGGGTGAAAAACTGTTTTTT.

The genes are TRBV29-1 and TRBJ1-2; D uncertain. CDR1 is SQVTM and CDR2 is ANQGSEA in the germline V gene. This CDR3 is 15 amino acids long. The germline V and J ends were trimmed by 1 base and 5 bases, with 17 bases remaining between them. CDR3: CSVEVGWAETYGYTF. The CDR3 nucleotides are TGCAGCGTTGAAGTAGGTTGGGCAGAGACATATGGCTACACCTTC. Full variable domain (missing parts from reference TRBV29-1 and TRBJ1-2): SAVISQKPSRDICQRGTSLTIQCQVDSQVTMMFWYRQQPGQSLTLIATANQGSEATYESGFVIDKFPISRPNLTFSTLTVSNMSPEDSSIYLCSVEVGWAETYGYTFGSGTRLTVV.

This clonotype was seen more than once but under ten times. V gene TRBV2 combines with J gene TRBJ1-5; 9 bases align to TRBD1. The germline CDR1 and CDR2 sequences are SNHLY and FYNNEI. V dropped 7 bases and J dropped 5; count of bases not matched to a gene: 9. There are 15 residues in the CDR3. CDR3: CASNPDRGPDQPQHF. The CDR3 DNA is TGTGCCAGCAACCCGGACAGGGGACCTGATCAGCCCCAGCATTTT. The whole variable domain, filled in from reference TRBV2 and TRBJ1-5, reads EPEVTQTPSHQVTQMGQEVILRCVPISNHLYFYWYRQILGQKVEFLVSFYNNEISEKSEIFDDQFSVERPDGSNFTLKIRSTKLEDSAMYFCASNPDRGPDQPQHFGDGTRLSIL.